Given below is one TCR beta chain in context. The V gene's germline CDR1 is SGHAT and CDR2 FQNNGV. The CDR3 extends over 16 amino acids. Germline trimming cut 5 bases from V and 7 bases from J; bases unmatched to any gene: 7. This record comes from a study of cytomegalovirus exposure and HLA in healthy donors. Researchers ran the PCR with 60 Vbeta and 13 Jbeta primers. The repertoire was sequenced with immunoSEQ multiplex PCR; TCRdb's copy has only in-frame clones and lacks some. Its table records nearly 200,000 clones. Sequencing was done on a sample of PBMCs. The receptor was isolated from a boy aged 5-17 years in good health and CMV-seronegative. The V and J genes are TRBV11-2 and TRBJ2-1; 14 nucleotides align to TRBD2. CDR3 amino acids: CASSPLGTSGGNEQFF. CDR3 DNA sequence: TGTGCCAGCAGCCCCCTGGGGACTAGCGGGGGAAATGAGCAGTTCTTC.